Here is one TCR beta chain with its context. The assay was immunoSEQ multiplex PCR, and TCRdb's table has in-frame clones only and misses some. The table records 300,000 to 350,000 clones, 80% to 90% of them present only once. These data belong to a study of blood T cell repertoires in COVID-19. Study summary: PBMCs, B-cell-depleted T cells, or T cells provided the cDNA or gDNA that made up the material.

Looked up from germline, CDR1 is SGHDN and CDR2 is FVKESK. The CDR3 covers 14 residues. Trimming shortened V by 2 bases and J by 0 bases, and 7 bases separated the two germline ends. The study drew participants aged about 18 to 90 years from some 23 US areas. Participants reported their clinical history, and cohort assignment relied on those reports. What the recovered Cohort 3 donors had was two negative PCRs, clearance, or symptom resolution. Sequenced input: PBMCs or T cells enriched from blood (not recorded which). V gene TRBV14 combines with J gene TRBJ1-1; the D gene is possibly TRBD1 (6 bases). The TCR sequence derives from a man aged 30 to 45 who had recovered from COVID-19. CDR3 region: CASSQKGVNTEAFF. The CDR3 nucleotides are TGTGCCAGCAGCCAAAAGGGGGTGAACACTGAAGCTTTCTTT.